This entry lists 18 T cell receptor beta chains sequenced from one sample in a study of T cells in localized non-small cell lung cancer. TCRdb keeps only in-frame clones here, not all; method: immunoSEQ multiplex PCR. In the table there are about 33,000 clones, 90% of which are singletons. This sample comprised peripheral blood, obtained before any cancer treatment. The receptor source for this set is a man aged 40 to 70 with stage I lung adenocarcinoma.

In the case of this clone: The same CDR3 arises from other DNA sequences in this sample as well. The chain is built from TRBV6-5 and TRBJ1-2; unclear D gene. Germline loops: CDR1 MNHEY, CDR2 SVGAGI. This CDR3 is built from 14 residues. Trimming removed 5 bases at V and 1 base at J, with 11 bases between. The CDR3 DNA reads as TGTGCCAGCAGTAGGATAAGGGATAACTATGGCTACACCTTC. Translating gives CASSRIRDNYGYTF.

The J gene is TRBJ1-1, the V gene TRBV15; D might be TRBD1 (5 bases). This CDR3 is 16 amino acids long. V lost 1 base, J lost 0 bases, and 12 bases lay in between. In germline, CDR1 is LNHNV, CDR2 YYDKDF (reference sequence). The CDR3 here is CATSRGRQGVNTEAFF. The CDR3 DNA reads TGTGCCACCAGCAGAGGGAGGCAGGGCGTGAACACTGAAGCTTTCTTT.

The gene calls are TRBV9 and TRBJ2-3; 9 bases are a match to TRBD2. The germline V gene encodes CDR1 SGDLS and CDR2 YYNGEE. The trim removed 6 bases at V and 3 bases at J, leaving 2 bases unmatched. The length of the CDR3 is 13 residues. In nucleotides, the CDR3 is TGTGCCAGCAAGCGGGGGGAGACAGATACGCAGTATTTT. As protein: CASKRGETDTQYF.

The chain's CDR3 is CASSLTGGDYGYTF. CDR3 in DNA: TGTGCCAGCTCTCTCACCGGGGGGGACTATGGCTACACCTTC. The chain employs TRBV18 and TRBJ1-2; D possibly corresponds to TRBD1 (5 bases). CDR1 is KGHSH, CDR2 LQKENI, per germline. The CDR3 has 14 residues. With 6 bases removed from V and 3 bases from J, the gap between germline ends came to 14 bases.

V and J are TRBV5-8 and TRBJ1-1; D may be TRBD1 (5 bases). Trimming stripped 7 bases from V and 5 bases from J, with 18 bases between. The germline CDR1 and CDR2 sequences are SGHTS and YDEGEE. The CDR3 runs 14 residues. The CDR3 reads CASALGDGETEAFF. The CDR3 nucleotides read TGTGCCAGCGCTCTGGGGGATGGAGAAACTGAAGCTTTCTTT.

V is TRBV5-1 and J is TRBJ2-7, with D perhaps TRBD2 (6 bases). Germline CDR1 reads SGHRS; CDR2 reads YFSETQ. V was trimmed by 0 bases and J by 5 bases, leaving 15 bases between them. This CDR3 has 15 amino acids. The CDR3 sequence: CASSLVGSQSHEQYF. DNA of the CDR3: TGCGCCAGCAGCTTGGTCGGGAGCCAGTCACACGAGCAGTACTTC.

The V gene is TRBV4-1, the J gene TRBJ1-5; D is unclear. V lost 4 bases to trimming and J lost 9 bases, with 19 bases between them. The CDR3 is 15 amino acids. The germline CDR1 and CDR2 sequences are MGHRA and YSYEKL. The CDR3 DNA follows: TGCGCCAGCAGCCGGACGCCCATAGCTTTTGCGCCCCAGCATTTT. Translation: CASSRTPIAFAPQHF.

The chain carries TRBV7-8 and TRBJ1-3; 7 bases match TRBD1. This CDR3 region has 17 residues. The germline V gene has CDR1 SGHVS and CDR2 FQNEAQ. The V gene end was trimmed by 1 base and the J gene end by 0 bases; junction bases not matched to a gene: 6. For the CDR3, the DNA is TGTGCCAGCAGCTTAGTGGACAGGTCCTACTCTGGAAACACCATATATTTT. It translates to CASSLVDRSYSGNTIYF. Based on the CDR3 plus reference TRBV7-8 and TRBJ1-3, the full variable domain is GAGVSQSPRYKVAKRGQDVALRCDPISGHVSLFWYQQALGQGPEFLTYFQNEAQLDKSGLPSDRFFAERPEGSVSTLKIQRTQQEDSAVYLCASSLVDRSYSGNTIYFGEGSWLTVV.

The chain recombines TRBV4-2 with TRBJ2-7; TRBD1 agrees at 11 bases. The V segment lost 0 bases and the J segment 4 bases; nucleotides outside the gene matches: 5. Germline V gives CDR1 LGHNA, CDR2 YNFKEQ. The CDR3 extends over 16 amino acids. The CDR3 protein is CASSQDIGTGGYEQYF. The CDR3 DNA is TGTGCCAGCAGCCAAGATATCGGGACAGGGGGTTACGAGCAGTACTTC.

The V call is TRBV5-6, the J call TRBJ2-2; D is ambiguous. Germline CDR1 is SGHDT and CDR2 is YYEEEE. Trimming pared 4 bases from V and 6 bases from J, leaving 13 bases between. The CDR3 has 14 residues. CDR3 sequence: CASSRTPSAGELFF. In DNA, the CDR3 is TGTGCCAGCAGCCGGACCCCGAGCGCCGGGGAGCTGTTTTTT.

The chain couples TRBV14 to TRBJ2-7; 14 bases are shared with TRBD2. This CDR3 spans 15 amino acids. Germline V lookup: CDR1 SGHDN, CDR2 FVKESK. With V trimmed by 3 bases and J by 7 bases, 5 bases remained unmatched. CDR3 region: CASSQTSGGAREQYF. The CDR3 DNA reads as TGTGCCAGCAGCCAGACTAGCGGGGGGGCGCGGGAGCAGTACTTC.

The chain combines TRBV7-6 with TRBJ1-1, with D possibly matching TRBD1 (6 bases). The CDR3 length is 15 residues. CDR1 and CDR2 (germline): SGHVS, FNYEAQ. V lost 4 bases and J 0 bases, leaving 12 bases between the germline ends. CDR3 nucleotide sequence: TGTGCCAGCAGCTCCGGACAGCTCATGAACACTGAAGCTTTCTTT. Translated, it gives CASSSGQLMNTEAFF.

This chain connects TRBV4-2 to TRBJ1-1, with a tentative D call TRBD1 (6 bases). The length of the CDR3 is 13 residues. CDR1 LGHNA and CDR2 YNFKEQ come from the germline V gene. Trimming pared 0 bases from V and 9 bases from J, leaving 11 bases between. The CDR3 DNA follows: TGTGCCAGCAGCCAAGATCTCGGGGGGCAAGCTTTCTTT. This encodes CASSQDLGGQAFF.

The V call is TRBV5-5, the J call TRBJ1-6, with D perhaps TRBD1 (6 bases). Germline-derived CDR1 and CDR2 are SGHKS and YYEKEE (reference sequence). V was trimmed by 4 bases and J by 2 bases, leaving 13 bases between them. The CDR3 is made up of 16 amino acids. CDR3 DNA sequence: TGTGCCAGCAGCGGACCGCAGGGGACCTATAATTCACCCCTCCACTTT. Protein sequence: CASSGPQGTYNSPLHF.

The chain couples TRBV27 to TRBJ1-5; 9 bases are a match to TRBD1. Trimming cost V 6 bases and J 1 base; bases outside gene matches: 4. The CDR3 extends over 15 amino acids. Per germline, CDR1 MNHEY and CDR2 SMNVEV (reference sequence). CDR3 nucleotide sequence: TGTGCCAGCAGCTCGGGGACAGGGAGCAATCAGCCCCAGCATTTT. This sequence encodes CASSSGTGSNQPQHF.

The chain combines TRBV19 with TRBJ2-3, with TRBD2 matching 11 bases. J gave up 6 bases and V 5 bases, and 13 bases lay outside the gene matches. CDR1 and CDR2 (germline): LNHDA, SQIVND (reference sequence). The CDR3 loop spans 17 amino acids. CDR3 in amino acids: CASSVASGGILRDTQYF. DNA of the CDR3: TGTGCCAGTAGTGTCGCTAGCGGGGGGATCCTTAGGGATACGCAGTATTTT.

This clone was seen more than once but under ten times. The rearrangement joins TRBV7-2 to TRBJ1-1, with D unclear. The CDR3 totals 15 residues. CDR1 SGHTA and CDR2 FQGNSA come from the germline V gene. Trimming cost V 1 base and J 1 base, with 10 bases left between them. The CDR3 here is CASSLVPYTNTEAFF. The CDR3 DNA reads TGTGCCAGCAGCTTAGTACCGTACACGAACACTGAAGCTTTCTTT. Based on the CDR3 plus reference TRBV7-2 and TRBJ1-1, the full variable domain is GAGVSQSPSNKVTEKGKDVELRCDPISGHTALYWYRQSLGQGLEFLIYFQGNSAPDKSGLPSDRFSAERTGGSVSTLTIQRTQQEDSAVYLCASSLVPYTNTEAFFGQGTRLTVV.

The CDR3 reads CASSQEFGLETQYF. CDR3 nucleotide sequence: TGCGCCAGCAGCCAAGAGTTCGGCCTGGAGACCCAGTACTTC. This sequence joins TRBV4-1 and TRBJ2-5; D not certain. Germline V CDR1 and CDR2: MGHRA, YSYEKL. The CDR3 has 14 amino acids. The ends were cut back, 0 bases at V and 5 bases at J, with 10 bases in the middle.